Listed below are T cell receptor beta chains from one sample, sequenced in a study of T cell responses to AZD1222 COVID-19 vaccine. This table comes from immunoSEQ multiplex PCR, and its TCRdb copy is limited to in-frame clones, with some not included. The repertoire holds under 150,000 clones, about 91% seen once, with roughly 10% in the top ten. The sample here was peripheral blood, taken 28 days after the second AZD1222 dose. These receptor sequences come from an adult who received the AZD1222 COVID-19 vaccine. Each CDR3 is given with its conserved first and last residue. D genes are given only for firm matches. Clone size appears in some rows only: once, few, many, or a class for an expanded clone.

j_call v_call clone_size d_call cdr3_length cdr3_aa cdr3_nt
TRBJ2-1 TRBV11-3 - - 13 CASSFGAEGEQFF TGTGCCAGCAGCTTCGGCGCAGAAGGTGAGCAGTTCTTC
TRBJ1-2 TRBV5-1 - - 14 CASSLARQSYGYTF TGCGCCAGCAGCTTGGCGAGACAGAGCTATGGCTACACCTTC
TRBJ1-5 TRBV4-1 - TRBD1 16 CASSQSPGGFDQPQHF TGCGCCAGCAGCCAGTCCCCAGGGGGCTTTGATCAGCCCCAGCATTTT
TRBJ2-3 TRBV24-1 - TRBD1 16 CATSDSRQGFADTQYF TGTGCCACCAGTGATTCTCGACAGGGGTTCGCAGATACGCAGTATTTT
TRBJ1-2 TRBV19 - TRBD1 13 CASSSDRGRGYTF TGTGCCAGTAGCAGCGACAGGGGACGGGGCTACACCTTC
TRBJ1-5 TRBV6-6 - - 16 CASSQRRGRSNQPQHF TGTGCCAGCAGTCAGCGACGGGGCCGGAGCAATCAGCCCCAGCATTTT
TRBJ1-2 TRBV6-5 - - 14 CASSPSVWPRGYTF TGTGCCAGCAGCCCCTCCGTCTGGCCTCGGGGCTACACCTTC
TRBJ1-1 TRBV3-1/TRBV3-2 - TRBD1 13 CASSPEGQNEAFF TGTGCCAGCAGCCCCGAGGGACAGAATGAAGCTTTCTTT
TRBJ2-7 TRBV7-2 - TRBD1 14 CASSSSRTGWEQYF TGTGCCAGCAGCTCCAGCCGGACAGGATGGGAGCAGTACTTC
TRBJ1-5 TRBV2 - TRBD1 16 CASSPLQGAINQPQHF TGTGCCAGCAGCCCCTTACAGGGGGCTATCAATCAGCCCCAGCATTTT
TRBJ2-7 TRBV3-1/TRBV3-2 - TRBD2 15 CASSQDVATSGRRYF TGTGCCAGCAGCCAAGATGTTGCGACTAGCGGGAGGAGGTACTTC
TRBJ1-1 TRBV27 - - 16 CASGKTLGGARTEAFF TGTGCCAGCGGAAAGACTTTGGGGGGTGCAAGGACTGAAGCTTTCTTT
TRBJ1-2 TRBV25-1 - - 9 CASRYGYTF TGTGCCAGCAGGTATGGCTACACCTTC
TRBJ2-7 TRBV11-1 - - 14 CASSLVGSAYEQYF TGTGCCAGCAGCTTAGTTGGTAGCGCCTACGAGCAGTACTTC
TRBJ1-1 TRBV12-3/TRBV12-4 - - 13 CASSLKGRSEAFF TGTGCCAGCAGTTTGAAAGGTCGCAGTGAAGCTTTCTTT
TRBJ2-1 TRBV27 - TRBD1 15 CASKSRDRGYNEQFF TGTGCCAGCAAGTCCCGGGACAGAGGATACAATGAGCAGTTCTTC
TRBJ1-2 TRBV5-1 - - 15 CASSLEGQANYGYTF TGCGCCAGCAGCTTGGAAGGGCAGGCGAACTATGGCTACACCTTC
TRBJ1-3 TRBV6-5 - - 13 CASSYYRGNTIYF TGTGCCAGCAGTTACTACAGGGGAAACACCATATATTTT
TRBJ1-3 TRBV11-2 - TRBD1 15 CASSRDRGSGNTIYF TGTGCCAGCAGCCGGGACAGGGGCTCTGGAAACACCATATATTTT
TRBJ2-5 TRBV3-1/TRBV3-2 - - 13 CASSLQPTMTQYF TGTGCCAGCAGCTTACAACCCACAATGACCCAGTACTTC
TRBJ2-2 TRBV5-4 - - 14 CASSARAVDGELFF TGTGCCAGCAGCGCCAGGGCCGTTGACGGGGAGCTGTTTTTT
TRBJ1-2 TRBV6-5 once TRBD1 15 CASSYRQGNNYGYTF TGTGCCAGCAGTTACCGACAGGGCAACAACTATGGCTACACCTTC
TRBJ1-3 TRBV4-3 - - 14 CASSQDLRGNTIYF TGCGCCAGCAGCCAAGATCTTAGGGGAAACACCATATATTTT
TRBJ1-3 TRBV12-3/TRBV12-4 - - 12 CASSLGGNTIYF TGTGCCAGCAGTTTGGGCGGAAACACCATATATTTT
TRBJ2-1 TRBV7-6 - TRBD2 15 CASSSSGSSHNEQFF TGTGCCAGCAGCTCTAGCGGGAGTAGTCACAATGAGCAGTTCTTC
TRBJ1-2 TRBV27 - - 12 CASSYSGYGYTF TGTGCCAGCAGCTACAGTGGCTATGGCTACACCTTC
TRBJ1-4 TRBV19 - TRBD1 17 CASSISRRGQGNEKLFF TGTGCCAGTAGTATATCCAGGCGGGGACAGGGTAATGAAAAACTGTTTTTT
TRBJ1-5 TRBV7-8 - TRBD1 16 CASSSYRGRGNQPQHF TGTGCCAGCAGCTCCTACAGGGGAAGGGGGAATCAGCCCCAGCATTTT
TRBJ2-1 TRBV3-1/TRBV3-2 - TRBD2 16 CASSQATSGGAIEQFF TGTGCCAGCAGCCAAGCGACTAGCGGGGGGGCTATTGAGCAGTTCTTC
TRBJ1-2 TRBV10-3 - - 17 CAISESFAADLLYGYTF TGTGCCATCAGTGAGTCCTTCGCGGCAGATCTTCTTTATGGCTACACCTTC
TRBJ1-1 TRBV12-3/TRBV12-4 once - 13 CASSQTGNTEAFF TGTGCCAGCAGTCAAACAGGGAACACTGAAGCTTTCTTT
TRBJ1-4 TRBV19 - - 16 CASSPTTQADNEKLFF TGTGCCAGTAGCCCCACAACACAGGCCGATAATGAAAAACTGTTTTTT
TRBJ1-5 TRBV7-2 - TRBD1 13 CASSLTGSQPQHF TGTGCCAGCAGCTTGACAGGGAGTCAGCCCCAGCATTTT
TRBJ2-7 TRBV6-4 - TRBD2 16 CASSEGTSGSRYEQYF TGTGCCAGCAGTGAAGGAACTAGCGGGAGTCGGTACGAGCAGTACTTC
TRBJ1-1 TRBV6-4 - TRBD1 13 CASSETGQGEAFF TGTGCCAGCAGTGAAACCGGACAGGGTGAAGCTTTCTTT
TRBJ1-4 TRBV6-5 - - 14 CASSLQGTNEKLFF TGTGCCAGCAGTCTACAGGGTACTAATGAAAAACTGTTTTTT
TRBJ1-1 TRBV19 - - 11 CASRTNTEAFF TGTGCCAGTAGGACGAACACTGAAGCTTTCTTT
TRBJ2-7 TRBV5-6 - - 15 CASSLGASAFREQYF TGTGCCAGCAGCTTAGGGGCTAGCGCGTTTCGCGAGCAGTACTTC
TRBJ1-1 TRBV5-4 - TRBD1 14 CASSTGTANTEAFF TGTGCCAGCAGCACTGGGACAGCGAACACTGAAGCTTTCTTT
TRBJ1-1 TRBV18 once TRBD1 12 CASSRQGAEAFF TGTGCCAGCTCACGACAGGGCGCTGAAGCTTTCTTT
TRBJ2-7 TRBV18 many - 14 CASSRLEGGYEQYF TGTGCCAGCTCCCGTTTAGAGGGGGGCTACGAGCAGTACTTC
TRBJ2-1 TRBV7-8 - - 13 CASSRGTDNEQFF TGTGCCAGCAGCCGGGGGACAGACAATGAGCAGTTCTTC
TRBJ1-1 TRBV30 - - 14 CAWGTGLMNTEAFF TGTGCCTGGGGTACTGGCCTGATGAACACTGAAGCTTTCTTT
TRBJ1-6 TRBV30 once - 14 CAFSGPYMESPLHF TGTGCCTTTTCAGGGCCATACATGGAGTCACCCCTCCACTTT
TRBJ2-5 TRBV25-1 - TRBD1 15 CASSEKGAGQETQYF TGTGCCAGCAGTGAGAAGGGGGCGGGCCAAGAGACCCAGTACTTC